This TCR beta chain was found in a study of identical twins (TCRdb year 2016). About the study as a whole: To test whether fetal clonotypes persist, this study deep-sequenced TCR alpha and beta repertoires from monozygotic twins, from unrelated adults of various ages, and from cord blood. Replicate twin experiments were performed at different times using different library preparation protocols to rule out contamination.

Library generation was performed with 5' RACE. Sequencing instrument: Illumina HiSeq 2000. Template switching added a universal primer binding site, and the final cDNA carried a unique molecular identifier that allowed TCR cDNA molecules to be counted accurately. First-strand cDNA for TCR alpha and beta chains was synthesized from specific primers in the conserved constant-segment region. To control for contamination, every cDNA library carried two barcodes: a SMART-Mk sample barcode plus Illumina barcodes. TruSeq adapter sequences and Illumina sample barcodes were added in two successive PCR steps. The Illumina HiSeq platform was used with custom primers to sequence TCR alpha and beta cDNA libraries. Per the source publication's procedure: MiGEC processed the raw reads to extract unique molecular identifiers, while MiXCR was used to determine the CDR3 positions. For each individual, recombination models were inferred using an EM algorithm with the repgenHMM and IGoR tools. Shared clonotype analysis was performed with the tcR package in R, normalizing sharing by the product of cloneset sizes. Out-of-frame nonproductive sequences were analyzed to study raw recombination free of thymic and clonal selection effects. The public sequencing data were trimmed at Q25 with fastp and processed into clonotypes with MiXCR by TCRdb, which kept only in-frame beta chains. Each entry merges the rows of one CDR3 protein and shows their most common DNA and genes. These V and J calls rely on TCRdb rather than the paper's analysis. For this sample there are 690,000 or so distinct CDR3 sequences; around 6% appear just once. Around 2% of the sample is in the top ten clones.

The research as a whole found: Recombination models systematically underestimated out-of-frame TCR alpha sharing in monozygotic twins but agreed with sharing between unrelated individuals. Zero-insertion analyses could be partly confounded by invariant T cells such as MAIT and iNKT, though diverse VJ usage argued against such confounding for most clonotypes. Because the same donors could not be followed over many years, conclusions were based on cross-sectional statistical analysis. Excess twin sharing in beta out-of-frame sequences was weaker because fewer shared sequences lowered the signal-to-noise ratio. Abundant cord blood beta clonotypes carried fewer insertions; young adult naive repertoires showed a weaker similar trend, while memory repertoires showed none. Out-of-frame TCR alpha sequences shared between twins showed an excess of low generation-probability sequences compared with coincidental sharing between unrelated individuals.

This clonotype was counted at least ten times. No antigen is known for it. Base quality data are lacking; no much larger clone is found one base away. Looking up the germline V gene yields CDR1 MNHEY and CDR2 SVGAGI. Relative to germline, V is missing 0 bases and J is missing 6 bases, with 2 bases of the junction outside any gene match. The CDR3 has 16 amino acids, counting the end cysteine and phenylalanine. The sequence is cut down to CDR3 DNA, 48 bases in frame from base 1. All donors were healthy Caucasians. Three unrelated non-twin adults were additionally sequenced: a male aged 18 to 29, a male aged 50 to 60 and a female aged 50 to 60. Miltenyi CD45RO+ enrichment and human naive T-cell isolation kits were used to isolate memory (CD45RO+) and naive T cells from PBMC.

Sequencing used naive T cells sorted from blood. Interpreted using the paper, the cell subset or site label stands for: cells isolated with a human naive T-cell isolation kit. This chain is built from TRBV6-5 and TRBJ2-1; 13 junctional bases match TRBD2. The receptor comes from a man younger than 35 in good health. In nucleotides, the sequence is TGTGCCAGCAGTTACTCCGGGACTAGCGGGACCAATGAGCAGTTCTTC. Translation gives CASSYSGTSGTNEQFF.